Detailed here is one TCR beta chain. The source of the sample is a study of blood T cell repertoires in COVID-19. Across the study: Acute-phase and convalescent COVID-19 samples originated in the United States, Italy and Spain. Nucleic acid was either cDNA or gDNA, and it came from T cells, B-cell-depleted T cells, or PBMCs.

Original processing notes: Amplification of reference gene primers was used by the study to estimate nucleated cell counts. Produced via immunoSEQ multiplex PCR; TCRdb's table is partial and in-frame only. That table gives V, J and clone size, and the DNA gave D and trimming. The table records approximately 120,000 clones, 65% to 90% of them present only once. The CDR3 loop spans 17 amino acids. J lost 0 bases, V lost 2 bases, and 5 bases had no gene match. Germline CDR1 is LGHNA and CDR2 is YSLEER. The chain recombines TRBV4-3 with TRBJ2-1; TRBD2 matches 9 bases. Input material: peripheral blood. The sequence was collected from an elderly man with active or convalescent COVID-19. Here the CDR3 reads CASSQRISGSSYNEQFF. DNA of the CDR3: TGCGCCAGCAGCCAACGAATTAGCGGGAGCTCCTACAATGAGCAGTTCTTC.